Below, 5 T cell receptor beta chains from the same sample are listed, as sequenced in a study of blood T cell repertoires in COVID-19. The protocol was immunoSEQ multiplex PCR, while the TCRdb copy is restricted to in-frame clones and leaves out a portion. This sample carries approximately 280,000 clones, around nine tenths of them seen once, and the ten largest clones take approximately 2%. Sequencing was performed on peripheral blood. The receptors shown here come from a man in his fifties or sixties with acute or convalescent COVID-19.

This chain links TRBV30 with TRBJ1-5, with 7 positions matching TRBD1. Germline V CDR1 and CDR2: GTSNPN, SVGIG (reference sequence). Trimming cost V 4 bases and J 1 base; bases outside gene matches: 4. The CDR3 totals 14 residues. Here the CDR3 reads CAWTKGQSNQPQHF. Here the CDR3 DNA reads TGTGCCTGGACAAAGGGACAGAGCAATCAGCCCCAGCATTTT. The variable domain in full, with the rest retrieved from reference TRBV30 and TRBJ1-5, is SQTIHQWPATLVQPVGSPLSLECTVEGTSNPNLYWYRQAAGRGLQLLFYSVGIGQISSEVPQNLSASRPQDRQFILSSKKLLLSDSGFYLCAWTKGQSNQPQHFGDGTRLSIL.

J is TRBJ2-3 and V is TRBV5-6; perhaps TRBD1 as D (6 bases). Trimming removed 2 bases at V and 2 bases at J, with 12 bases between. The CDR3 has 15 amino acids. Germline CDR1 is SGHDT and CDR2 is YYEEEE. The CDR3 reads CASSLSQGYTDTQYF. The CDR3 DNA reads as TGTGCCAGCAGCTTATCGCAGGGGTACACAGATACGCAGTATTTT.

A single count supports this clone. This chain joins TRBV5-4 and TRBJ1-2, with unresolved D. Germline V CDR1 and CDR2: SGHNT, YYREEE (reference sequence). Trimming removed 0 bases at V and 1 base at J, with 13 bases between. This CDR3 is 16 amino acids long. In DNA form, the CDR3 reads TGTGCCAGCAGCTTGGCGACACACACTCGTAACTATGGCTACACCTTC. Translation: CASSLATHTRNYGYTF.

The rearrangement joins TRBV2 to TRBJ1-2; D is possibly TRBD1 (5 bases). The germline V gene has CDR1 SNHLY and CDR2 FYNNEI. This CDR3 spans 17 amino acids. V was pared by 4 bases and J by 2 bases, with 20 bases between. The CDR3 region is CASSGVTDRRENYGYTF. CDR3 sequence (DNA): TGTGCCAGCAGTGGGGTGACAGACAGACGAGAAAACTATGGCTACACCTTC.

The genes are TRBV5-8 and TRBJ2-7; no reliable D call. With 4 bases removed from V and 7 bases from J, the gap between germline ends came to 6 bases. The germline gives CDR1 SGHTS, CDR2 YDEGEE. The CDR3 consists of 10 residues. The DNA for the CDR3 is TGTGCCAGCAGCCAGACAGAGCAGTACTTC. It is translated as CASSQTEQYF.